This TCR beta chain was sequenced for a study of cytotoxic CD8 clonotypes in ibrutinib-treated CLL. Findings and caveats of the study: Clonality rose at ibrutinib response and fell back toward baseline at progression.

Details on this clone: Its specificity is unknown.

Looked up from germline, CDR1 is MNHEY and CDR2 is SVGAGI. The germline V and J ends were trimmed by 1 base and 5 bases, with 2 bases remaining between them. The CDR3 has 12 amino acids. TCRdb's copy holds only in-frame clones and misses some; the assay was immunoSEQ multiplex PCR. Of about 160,000 clones in the sample, roughly 90% were seen once. This rearrangement joins TRBV6-5 to TRBJ2-2; no reliable D call. Sequenced material: PBMCs, taken at disease progression, from a patient treated with ibrutinib. This clonotype was obtained from a human donor with chronic lymphocytic leukemia. The CDR3: CASSYWTGELFF. The CDR3 coding sequence is TGTGCCAGCAGTTACTGGACCGGGGAGCTGTTTTTT.